Sequencing of this T cell receptor (beta chain) was carried out in a study of blood T cell repertoires in COVID-19. Study at large: Sites in the United States, Italy and Spain provided acute and convalescent COVID-19 samples. Nucleic acid was either cDNA or gDNA, and it came from T cells, B-cell-depleted T cells, or PBMCs.

Enrollment of patients from Seattle took place during active infection, with longitudinal follow-up. Study processing details: Amplified reference gene primers provided the basis for estimating nucleated cell counts. This table comes from immunoSEQ multiplex PCR, and its TCRdb copy is limited to in-frame clones, with some not included. From that table come the V and J calls and clone size; the DNA was used to work out D and trimming. In the table there are over 250,000 clones, approximately 88% of which are singletons. CDR1 and CDR2 (germline): SGHTA, FQGNSA. This CDR3 spans 14 amino acids. Trimming shortened V by 2 bases and J by 6 bases, and 10 bases separated the two germline ends.

Sequencing was done on a sample of peripheral blood. The gene calls are TRBV7-2 and TRBJ2-2; D ambiguous. The receptor comes from a human donor with COVID-19, enrolled during active disease. The donor label of this sample is uncertain. The CDR3 here is CASSLLQGAGELFF. CDR3 in DNA: TGTGCCAGCAGCTTACTACAAGGAGCCGGGGAGCTGTTTTTT.